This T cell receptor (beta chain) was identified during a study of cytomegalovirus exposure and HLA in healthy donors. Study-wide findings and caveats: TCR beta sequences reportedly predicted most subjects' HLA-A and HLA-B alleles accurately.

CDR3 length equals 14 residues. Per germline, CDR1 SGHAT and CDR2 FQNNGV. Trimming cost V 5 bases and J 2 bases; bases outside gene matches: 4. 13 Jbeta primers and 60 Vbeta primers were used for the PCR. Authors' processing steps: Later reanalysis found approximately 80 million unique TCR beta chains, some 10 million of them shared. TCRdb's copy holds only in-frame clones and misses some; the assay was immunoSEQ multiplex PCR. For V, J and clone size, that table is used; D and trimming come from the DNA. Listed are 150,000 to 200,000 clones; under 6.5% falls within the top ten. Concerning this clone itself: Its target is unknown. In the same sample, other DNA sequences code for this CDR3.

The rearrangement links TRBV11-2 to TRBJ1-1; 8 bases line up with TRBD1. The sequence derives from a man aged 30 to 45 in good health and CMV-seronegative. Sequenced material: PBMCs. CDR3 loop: CASSPAGGNTEAFF. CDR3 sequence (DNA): TGTGCCAGCAGCCCCGCAGGGGGCAACACTGAAGCTTTCTTT. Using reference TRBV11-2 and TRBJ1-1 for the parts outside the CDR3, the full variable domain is EAGVAQSPRYKIIEKRQSVAFWCNPISGHATLYWYQQILGQGPKLLIQFQNNGVVDDSQLPKDRFSAERLKGVDSTLKIQPAKLEDSAVYLCASSPAGGNTEAFFGQGTRLTVV.